Below, 7 T cell receptor beta chains from the same sample are listed, as sequenced in a study of control samples from healthy donors and cancer patients. Profiling relied on immunoSEQ multiplex PCR, and the TCRdb table lists in-frame clones only, not all of them. The table lists about 38,000 clones, about 86% of them singletons. The specimen sequenced was PBMCs. Source of these receptors: an older woman with lung cancer.

V is TRBV2 and J is TRBJ1-2, with 7 bases that match TRBD1. The germline V gene encodes CDR1 SNHLY and CDR2 FYNNEI. The CDR3 contains 11 residues. Trimming removed 8 bases from V and 3 bases from J; junction bases left unmatched: 0. CDR3 DNA sequence: TGTGCCAGCGGGACAGACTATGGCTACACCTTC. This gives the protein CASGTDYGYTF. Full variable domain (missing parts from reference TRBV2 and TRBJ1-2): EPEVTQTPSHQVTQMGQEVILRCVPISNHLYFYWYRQILGQKVEFLVSFYNNEISEKSEIFDDQFSVERPDGSNFTLKIRSTKLEDSAMYFCASGTDYGYTFGSGTRLTVV.

The V call is TRBV6-5, the J call TRBJ1-3, with D maybe TRBD1 (6 bases). V lost 1 base and J 9 bases, leaving 10 bases between the germline ends. Germline CDR1 and CDR2: MNHEY and SVGAGI. The CDR3 extends over 13 amino acids. CDR3 DNA: TGTGCCAGCAGTTACTGGACAGAGGGCACCATATATTTT. It specifies CASSYWTEGTIYF.

This sequence joins TRBV5-6 and TRBJ2-5, with D possibly TRBD2 on 6 matching bases. V lost 4 bases to trimming and J lost 9 bases, with 19 bases between them. There are 14 residues in the CDR3. The V gene's germline CDR1 is SGHDT and CDR2 YYEEEE. Here the CDR3 DNA reads TGTGCCAGCAGCCCGGGGACCGTCGGAGGGGCCCAGTACTTC. Translating it yields CASSPGTVGGAQYF.

This clone was observed a few times. The gene calls are TRBV18 and TRBJ1-2; the match to TRBD1 covers 7 bases. Germline assignment: CDR1 KGHSH and CDR2 LQKENI. The CDR3 loop spans 13 amino acids. The trim removed 4 bases at V and 6 bases at J, leaving 5 bases unmatched. The CDR3, as DNA: TGTGCCAGCTCACAAACAGGGGTGGATGGCTACACCTTC. Amino acids: CASSQTGVDGYTF.

This clone came up once. The V and J genes are TRBV5-6 and TRBJ1-2; 7 nucleotides agree with TRBD1. Germline CDR1 SGHDT, CDR2 YYEEEE. Trimming took 6 bases from V and 8 from J; bases not matched to a gene: 10. The CDR3 length is 13 residues. The chain's CDR3 is CASTDIGTVGYTF. In nucleotides, the CDR3 is TGTGCCAGCACCGATATTGGGACAGTAGGCTACACCTTC.

This chain joins TRBV6-2 or TRBV6-3 and TRBJ2-3; TRBD2 matches at 10 bases. The CDR3 runs to 16 residues. The V and J ends lost 6 bases and 6 bases, in that order; junction bases with no gene match: 12. Looked up from germline, CDR1 is MNHEY and CDR2 is SVGEGT. The CDR3 nucleotides are TGTGCCAGCAGCCCTCCGGGACTAGCGCCCCCCGATACGCAGTATTTT. Its translation is CASSPPGLAPPDTQYF.

V and J are TRBV24-1 and TRBJ2-1, with D perhaps matching TRBD1 or TRBD2 (5 bases each). In germline, CDR1 is KGHDR, CDR2 SFDVKD. Between the trimmed V and J ends, which lost 4 bases and 8 bases, there was a span of 11 bases. CDR3 length equals 13 residues. DNA of the CDR3: TGTGCCACCAGTGACACTGGGGGAGATGAGCAGTTCTTC. Its translation: CATSDTGGDEQFF.